Shown below are 20 T cell receptor beta chains from a single sample sequenced in a study of T cell responses to AZD1222 COVID-19 vaccine. Assay: immunoSEQ multiplex PCR; the TCRdb copy retains only in-frame clones and omits some. The table shows around 70,000 clones, with about 85% occurring only once. This specimen was peripheral blood, taken 28 days after the second AZD1222 dose. The receptors derive from an adult who received the AZD1222 COVID-19 vaccine.

The genes are TRBV5-1 and TRBJ2-7; no clear D. This CDR3 contains 15 residues. Germline loops: CDR1 SGHRS, CDR2 YFSETQ. The germline V and J ends were trimmed by 7 bases and 5 bases, with 22 bases remaining between them. CDR3 residues: CASSRWTSRQDEQYF. CDR3 nucleotides: TGCGCCAGCTCCCGTTGGACCTCCCGCCAGGACGAGCAGTACTTC.

The rearrangement joins TRBV29-1 to TRBJ2-2; 7 bases are a match to TRBD2. Trimming removed 6 bases from V and 7 bases from J; junction bases left unmatched: 17. Per the germline V gene, CDR1 is SQVTM and CDR2 is ANQGSEA. CDR3 length: 16 amino acids. The CDR3: CSVLLFAGELSGELFF. CDR3 sequence (DNA): TGCAGCGTCTTACTATTCGCGGGAGAGTTGAGCGGGGAGCTGTTTTTT.

This chain uses TRBV7-9 with TRBJ2-1; D is ambiguous. The CDR3 loop spans 14 amino acids. Between the trimmed V and J ends, which lost 2 bases and 0 bases, there was a span of 5 bases. CDR1 is SEHNR and CDR2 is FQNEAQ in the germline V gene (reference sequence). The CDR3 DNA reads as TGTGCCAGCAGCTTAACTACCTCCTACAATGAGCAGTTCTTC. Amino acids: CASSLTTSYNEQFF.

The V call is TRBV2, the J call TRBJ2-1; 13 bases align to TRBD2. After removal of 4 bases from V and 8 bases from J, the junction contained 8 bases not matched to a gene. The V gene's germline CDR1 is SNHLY and CDR2 FYNNEI. The CDR3 length is 16 residues. CDR3 DNA sequence: TGTGCCAGCAGTGGGACTAGCGGGAGTCAGGGCGATGAGCAGTTCTTC. This gives the protein CASSGTSGSQGDEQFF.

The rearrangement joins TRBV4-1 to TRBJ1-1; the D gene is possibly TRBD1 (5 bases). Per germline, CDR1 MGHRA and CDR2 YSYEKL. CDR3 size: 22 residues. The V end was cut by 2 bases, the J end by 2 bases, with 33 bases between. The CDR3 coding sequence is TGCGCCAGCAGCCAACCCGGGGCAGGCTGGGTCATGTCCAGCTCGTCAAACACTGAAGCTTTCTTT. This encodes CASSQPGAGWVMSSSSNTEAFF.

The V gene is TRBV19, the J gene TRBJ2-7, with D unresolved. The ends were cut back, 3 bases at V and 5 bases at J, with 14 bases in the middle. CDR3 length: 14 amino acids. Germline V CDR1 and CDR2: LNHDA, SQIVND (reference sequence). Here the CDR3 reads CASSITTEADEQYF. For the CDR3, the DNA is TGTGCCAGTAGTATTACTACAGAGGCGGACGAGCAGTACTTC.

V and J are TRBV7-6 and TRBJ2-7, with 11 bases matching TRBD2. Germline trimming cut 4 bases from V and 0 bases from J; bases unmatched to any gene: 2. This CDR3 contains 15 residues. Per germline, CDR1 SGHVS and CDR2 FNYEAQ. The DNA for the CDR3 is TGTGCCAGCAGCTCCGGACTAGCGGGCTCCTACGAGCAGTACTTC. It specifies CASSSGLAGSYEQYF.

The table lists this clone with a few counts. Other DNA sequences within the sample encode an identical CDR3. The chain combines TRBV27 with TRBJ1-2, with 10 bases that match TRBD1. Germline assignment: CDR1 MNHEY and CDR2 SMNVEV (reference sequence). The V segment lost 5 bases and the J segment 5 bases; nucleotides outside the gene matches: 8. The CDR3 contains 15 residues. The CDR3 bases are TGTGCCAGCAGTCCTGGGACAGGGGTACGGTATGGCTACACCTTC. It yields the protein CASSPGTGVRYGYTF.

The chain couples TRBV18 to TRBJ1-1; perhaps TRBD1 as D (6 bases). Trimming cost V 1 base and J 3 bases, with 18 bases left between them. The CDR3 consists of 17 residues. The germline V gene has CDR1 KGHSH and CDR2 LQKENI. In DNA, the CDR3 is TGTGCCAGCTCACCACGGAGGGGAGGGACACTGGACACTGAAGCTTTCTTT. Amino acid sequence: CASSPRRGGTLDTEAFF.

The chain has TRBV19 and TRBJ2-1; TRBD2 matches at 10 bases. Germline V CDR1 and CDR2: LNHDA, SQIVND (reference sequence). The CDR3 loop spans 18 amino acids. Trimming took 7 bases from V and 4 from J; bases not matched to a gene: 16. The CDR3 coding sequence is TGTGCCAGTACCCCAAAGCGGGGGGGTCTATTGGGTTACAATGAGCAGTTCTTC. As protein: CASTPKRGGLLGYNEQFF.

J is TRBJ1-4 and V is TRBV5-1; 9 nucleotides match TRBD1. Germline CDR1 and CDR2: SGHRS and YFSETQ. Trimming at V came to 4 bases and at J to 8 bases, leaving 6 bases not matched to a gene. The CDR3 extends over 14 amino acids. The CDR3 region is CASSTTGGQEKLFF. Written as DNA, the CDR3 is TGCGCCAGCAGCACGACAGGGGGTCAGGAAAAACTGTTTTTT.

This chain joins TRBV6-5 and TRBJ1-2; the D is unclear. Germline CDR1 and CDR2: MNHEY and SVGAGI. The CDR3 is 14 residues long. Trimming pared 0 bases from V and 6 bases from J, leaving 11 bases between. The CDR3 DNA is TGTGCCAGCAGTTACTCGGCGAAGGTTGATGGCTACACCTTC. Translation gives CASSYSAKVDGYTF.

The chain is built from TRBV10-3 and TRBJ1-1, with D uncertain. Germline values: CDR1 ENHRY, CDR2 SYGVKD. The V end lost 7 bases, the J end lost 5 bases, and 14 bases lay between the germline ends. The CDR3 totals 13 residues. The CDR3 reads CAITSPGRTEAFF. The CDR3 DNA sequence: TGTGCCATCACCAGCCCGGGGAGGACTGAAGCTTTCTTT.

This rearrangement joins TRBV12-3 or TRBV12-4 to TRBJ1-1, with D maybe TRBD1 (5 bases). Trimming stripped 10 bases from V and 4 bases from J, with 16 bases between. CDR3 length: 13 residues. CDR3 amino acids: CATQTRGTTEAFF. The CDR3 nucleotides read TGTGCCACTCAGACACGGGGGACCACTGAAGCTTTCTTT.

The chain uses TRBV5-1 and TRBJ1-2, with 10 nucleotides matching TRBD1. Looked up from germline, CDR1 is SGHRS and CDR2 is YFSETQ. V trimming: 1 base; J trimming: 6 bases; junction bases outside the gene matches: 6. The CDR3 runs 15 residues. The chain's CDR3 is CASSLRTGTGDGYTF. The CDR3 DNA follows: TGCGCCAGCAGCTTGAGGACAGGGACAGGGGATGGCTACACCTTC.

The chain couples TRBV19 to TRBJ1-6, with 8 bases lining up with TRBD1. The V segment lost 7 bases and the J segment 7 bases; nucleotides outside the gene matches: 9. There are 15 residues in the CDR3. Per germline, CDR1 LNHDA and CDR2 SQIVND (reference sequence). The CDR3 nucleotides read TGTGCCAGTACCGCAATGCAGGGGGCGAATTCACCCCTCCACTTT. Protein product: CASTAMQGANSPLHF.

The chain carries TRBV6-2 or TRBV6-3 and TRBJ1-3; 8 nucleotides line up with TRBD1. V shed 4 bases, J shed 6 bases, and the junction held 5 bases outside the gene matches. The CDR3 consists of 14 residues. Germline V gives CDR1 MNHEY, CDR2 SVGEGT. CDR3 sequence (DNA): TGTGCCAGCAGTTTGGACAGGGTCGAAAACACCATATATTTT. Translating gives CASSLDRVENTIYF.

The genes are TRBV7-9 and TRBJ1-1; 9 nucleotides align to TRBD1. J was trimmed by 2 bases and V by 7 bases; bases with no gene match: 8. The CDR3 is 15 amino acids. Germline V gives CDR1 SEHNR, CDR2 FQNEAQ (reference sequence). The CDR3 region has the DNA TGTGCCAGCAACCCTGGACAGGGGCAAAACACTGAAGCTTTCTTT. Encoded protein: CASNPGQGQNTEAFF.

The chain couples TRBV5-1 to TRBJ1-4, with D maybe TRBD1 (5 bases). The CDR3 consists of 14 residues. Germline CDR1 and CDR2: SGHRS and YFSETQ. V was shortened by 1 base and J by 7 bases, with 11 bases between the two germline ends. The CDR3 DNA reads TGCGCCAGCAGCTTGCGCCCCGGGGGTGAAAAACTGTTTTTT. This codes for CASSLRPGGEKLFF.

DNA for the CDR3: TGTGCCAGCAGCTTGGACAGATCTACTGAAGCTTTCTTT. It codes for CASSLDRSTEAFF. The rearrangement joins TRBV7-9 to TRBJ1-1, with D maybe TRBD1 (6 bases). V was clipped by 3 bases and J by 5 bases, with 10 bases between them. Per the germline V gene, CDR1 is SEHNR and CDR2 is FQNEAQ (reference sequence). The CDR3 loop spans 13 amino acids. Based on the CDR3 plus reference TRBV7-9 and TRBJ1-1, the full variable domain is DTGVSQNPRHKITKRGQNVTFRCDPISEHNRLYWYRQTLGQGPEFLTYFQNEAQLEKSRLLSDRFSAERPKGSFSTLEIQRTEQGDSAMYLCASSLDRSTEAFFGQGTRLTVV.